These 4 T cell receptor beta chains came from one sample sequenced in a study of blood T cells in healthy people across ages. It was with a sample-barcoded 5' primer and a J-beta primer mix that a second PCR of roughly 7 to 12 cycles was run. Each CDR3 protein is one row after TCRdb ran MiXCR on the 5' RACE reads. Among hundreds of thousands of distinct CDR3 sequences listed, under 65% were seen once. Sequenced material: blood. These receptors all stem from a woman of 80 years or more in good health.

The V call is TRBV7-8, the J call TRBJ2-3; D tentatively fits TRBD1 or TRBD2 (5 bases each). Trimming pared 3 bases from V and 6 bases from J, leaving 10 bases between. Germline V lookup: CDR1 SGHVS, CDR2 FQNEAQ. The CDR3 totals 13 residues. The CDR3 is CASSFIGADTQYF. For the CDR3, the DNA is TGTGCCAGCAGCTTCATCGGGGCGGATACGCAGTATTTT.

At least ten counts were recorded for this clonotype. The V and J genes are TRBV28 and TRBJ2-4; possible D gene TRBD1, 5 bases. From germline, CDR1 is MDHEN and CDR2 SYDVKM. This CDR3 contains 15 residues. Deletions cut 7 bases from V and 1 base from J, with 14 bases between. The CDR3 nucleotides read TGTGCCAGCATGGGGCACGTTGGGGCCAAAAACATTCAGTACTTC. Translated, it gives CASMGHVGAKNIQYF.

This clonotype was detected ten times or more. The rearrangement links TRBV7-2 to TRBJ2-1; D is ambiguous. Trimming took 5 bases from V and 7 from J, leaving 15 bases between them. This CDR3 has 14 amino acids. Germline V gene lookup returns CDR1 SGHTA and CDR2 FQGNSA. The CDR3 protein is CASSARLTANEQFF. CDR3 nucleotides: TGTGCCAGCAGCGCCCGCTTGACTGCTAATGAGCAGTTCTTC. The full variable domain, its missing parts supplied by reference TRBV7-2 and TRBJ2-1, is GAGVSQSPSNKVTEKGKDVELRCDPISGHTALYWYRQSLGQGLEFLIYFQGNSAPDKSGLPSDRFSAERTGGSVSTLTIQRTQQEDSAVYLCASSARLTANEQFFGPGTRLTVL.

The V and J genes are TRBV5-1 and TRBJ2-1; 12 bases line up with TRBD2. This CDR3 is 18 amino acids long. Trimming cost V 2 bases and J 2 bases; bases outside gene matches: 8. Germline CDR1 reads SGHRS; CDR2 reads YFSETQ. DNA of the CDR3: TGCGCCAGCAGCTTTGGGCTAGCGGGAGGGCTCCCCTACAATGAGCAGTTCTTC. This gives the protein CASSFGLAGGLPYNEQFF.